The 21 T cell receptor beta chains given below trace back to one sample, sequenced in a study of early T cells in non-severe SARS-CoV-2 infection (TCRdb year 2021). Libraries were prepared through 5' RACE. TCRdb records NextSeq 500 as the sequencer. Starting from the raw public reads, TCRdb applied fastp trimming at Q25, assembled clones with MiXCR and retained in-frame beta chains. Merged by CDR3 protein, the rows form single entries marked with the most common genes and DNA. This sample lists about 60,000 distinct CDR3 sequences; less than 20% were detected once. Of the sample, 8% to 10% is held by the ten largest clones. The sequencing used whole blood, collected at baseline. All receptors come from an adult who was a healthcare worker with PCR-confirmed SARS-CoV-2 infection or an uninfected control (not recorded which).

CDR3 amino acids: CASSFEQRFYEQYF. CDR3 coding DNA: TGTGCCAGCAGCTTTGAACAGAGATTCTACGAGCAGTACTTC. The chain combines TRBV7-9 with TRBJ2-7; D gene uncertain. Germline V gene sequence: CDR1 SEHNR, CDR2 FQNEAQ (reference sequence). The CDR3 has 14 amino acids. V lost 3 bases and J lost 3, with 12 bases in between.

This chain joins TRBV5-4 and TRBJ2-3, with a tentative D call TRBD2 (5 bases). Germline V gene lookup returns CDR1 SGHNT and CDR2 YYREEE (reference sequence). V was shortened by 4 bases and J by 3 bases, with 18 bases between the two germline ends. CDR3 length: 16 residues. Here the CDR3 reads CASSDPREFGTDTQYF. DNA of the CDR3: TGTGCCAGCAGCGATCCGAGGGAGTTTGGTACAGATACGCAGTATTTT.

The sample holds a few counts of this clonotype. The V gene is TRBV30, the J gene TRBJ1-1; TRBD1 is a possible D gene (6 bases). This CDR3 has 14 residues. The germline V and J ends were trimmed by 3 bases and 0 bases, with 11 bases remaining between them. Germline V gene sequence: CDR1 GTSNPN, CDR2 SVGIG (reference sequence). The CDR3 sequence is CAWRRGFMNTEAFF. DNA of the CDR3: TGTGCCTGGAGAAGGGGGTTCATGAACACTGAAGCTTTCTTT.

The rearrangement joins TRBV6-5 to TRBJ1-4, with 8 positions matching TRBD1. Germline V gene data show CDR1 as MNHEY and CDR2 as SVGAGI. The CDR3 sequence is 13 residues long. With 5 bases clipped from V and 7 bases from J, the junction kept 3 bases outside the gene matches. The CDR3 nucleotides read TGTGCCAGCAGTAGGACAGGGTTTGAAAAACTGTTTTTT. It translates to CASSRTGFEKLFF.

This clonotype was seen repeatedly, ten times or more. The chain is built from TRBV28 and TRBJ1-2; possible D gene TRBD1, 5 bases. In germline, CDR1 is MDHEN, CDR2 SYDVKM. The CDR3 spans 12 residues. Trimming removed 2 bases at V and 10 bases at J, with 11 bases between. CDR3 sequence: CASSLGQGLYTF. For the CDR3, the DNA is TGTGCCAGCAGTTTAGGTCAGGGTCTCTACACCTTC.

This clonotype came up a few times. The chain joins TRBV7-2 to TRBJ1-1; D is unresolved. The CDR3 covers 14 residues. Trimming shortened V by 6 bases and J by 1 base, and 12 bases separated the two germline ends. Germline CDR1 SGHTA, CDR2 FQGNSA. CDR3 loop: CASSRRTGNTEAFF. CDR3 in DNA: TGTGCCAGCAGTCGCAGGACTGGGAACACTGAAGCTTTCTTT.

This clonotype was picked up a small number of times. V gene TRBV28 combines with J gene TRBJ2-3; D unresolved. V lost 5 bases, J lost 0 bases, and 15 bases lay in between. This CDR3 comprises 16 residues. Germline V gene lookup returns CDR1 MDHEN and CDR2 SYDVKM. CDR3 amino acids: CASSTPRAPSTDTQYF. In nucleotides, the CDR3 is TGTGCCAGCAGTACCCCCCGGGCCCCTAGCACAGATACGCAGTATTTT.

V usage is TRBV19 and J usage is TRBJ1-3; D remains unclear. Trimming left V 7 bases short and J 0 bases short, with 13 bases between. The CDR3 has 15 amino acids. Germline V lookup: CDR1 LNHDA, CDR2 SQIVND (reference sequence). The CDR3 DNA is TGTGCCAGTACCCCCGGCAGTCGCTCTGGAAACACCATATATTTT. Translating it yields CASTPGSRSGNTIYF.

The chain has TRBV4-3 and TRBJ2-1; the match to TRBD2 covers 8 bases. The V segment lost 2 bases and the J segment 11 bases; nucleotides outside the gene matches: 20. Germline V gene lookup returns CDR1 LGHNA and CDR2 YSLEER. CDR3 length equals 18 residues. CDR3 sequence (DNA): TGCGCCAGCAGCCAACAGGGGCCCAGGCGCGGGGGGTTAATAAAGCAGTTCTTC. Translated, it gives CASSQQGPRRGGLIKQFF.

This clonotype was observed a handful of times. J is TRBJ2-5 and V is TRBV7-2; D is undetermined. CDR1 SGHTA and CDR2 FQGNSA come from the germline V gene. Trimming shortened V by 5 bases and J by 4 bases, and 14 bases separated the two germline ends. CDR3 size: 14 residues. In nucleotides, the CDR3 is TGTGCCAGCAGCCCCAGGTTTGTTCGAGAGACCCAGTACTTC. As protein: CASSPRFVRETQYF.

As for this clonotype: At one end the junction does not follow the germline gene, possibly because of a read error. The V and J genes are TRBV15 and TRBJ2-3, with 7 bases fitting TRBD1. Germline V gives CDR1 LNHNV, CDR2 YYDKDF (reference sequence). The CDR3 sequence is 15 residues long. The CDR3, as DNA: TGTACCACCAGCAGAGATGGACAGGACACAGATACGCAGTATTTT. Protein sequence: CTTSRDGQDTDTQYF. Full variable domain (rest looked up from reference TRBV15 and TRBJ2-3): DAMVIQNPRYQVTQFGKPVTLSCSQTLNHNVMYWYQQKSSQAPKLLFHYYDKDFNNEADTPDNFQSRRPNTSFCFLDIRSPGLGDTAMYLCTTSRDGQDTDTQYFGPGTRLTVL.

In this sample, this clonotype turned up a few times. This chain joins TRBV6-6 and TRBJ2-5; D is unclear. CDR1 is MNHNY and CDR2 is SVGAGI in the germline V gene (reference sequence). Deletions cut 5 bases from V and 5 bases from J, with 15 bases between. The CDR3 contains 14 residues. The CDR3 loop is CASSPFSGPETQYF. The CDR3 DNA is TGTGCCAGCAGTCCTTTTTCTGGCCCGGAGACCCAGTACTTC.

This clonotype was detected a few times. J is TRBJ2-4 and V is TRBV7-8, with D uncertain. Germline V gene lookup returns CDR1 SGHVS and CDR2 FQNEAQ. V was shortened by 3 bases and J by 8 bases, with 5 bases between the two germline ends. The CDR3 spans 11 residues. CDR3 bases: TGTGCCAGCAGCTTTGGGGACATTCAGTACTTC. Translating gives CASSFGDIQYF. Looking up the rest from reference TRBV7-8 and TRBJ2-4 gives the full variable domain: GAGVSQSPRYKVAKRGQDVALRCDPISGHVSLFWYQQALGQGPEFLTYFQNEAQLDKSGLPSDRFFAERPEGSVSTLKIQRTQQEDSAVYLCASSFGDIQYFGAGTRLSVL.

V usage is TRBV7-2 and J usage is TRBJ2-1, with D unresolved. This CDR3 is 13 amino acids long. Germline CDR1 reads SGHTA; CDR2 reads FQGNSA. V lost 1 base and J lost 8, with 9 bases in between. The CDR3 reads CASSLGTWDEQFF. In DNA form, the CDR3 reads TGTGCCAGCAGCTTAGGAACTTGGGATGAGCAGTTCTTC.

About this clonotype: Compared with germline, one end of the junction differs, possibly owing to a read error. This rearrangement joins TRBV11-3 to TRBJ2-1, with a tentative D call TRBD1 (6 bases). Germline loops: CDR1 SGHNT, CDR2 YENEEA. The CDR3 is 13 residues long. DNA of the CDR3: TGTGCCAGCAGCCCCGGACAGCACAAAGAGCAGTTCTTC. Translated, it gives CASSPGQHKEQFF.

This clonotype was seen a few times. The chain has TRBV11-2 and TRBJ1-1; no reliable D call. CDR1 SGHAT and CDR2 FQNNGV come from the germline V gene. The ends were cut back, 3 bases at V and 2 bases at J, with 10 bases in the middle. The CDR3 is 14 residues long. The CDR3 region is CASSLTFVNTEAFF. For the CDR3, the DNA is TGTGCCAGCAGCTTGACTTTCGTAAACACTGAAGCTTTCTTT.

This clonotype was detected only a few times. The chain is built from TRBV5-1 and TRBJ2-5; D is unclear. The germline V gene has CDR1 SGHRS and CDR2 YFSETQ. The CDR3 is 14 amino acids. Trimming pared 0 bases from V and 0 bases from J, leaving 6 bases between. The CDR3 DNA reads as TGCGCCAGCAGCTTGGCCTCGTACCAAGAGACCCAGTACTTC. Its protein product is CASSLASYQETQYF.

This sequence joins TRBV5-6 and TRBJ1-6; D uncertain. Germline lookup yields CDR1 SGHDT and CDR2 YYEEEE. V lost 4 bases and J 9 bases, leaving 17 bases between the germline ends. CDR3 size: 15 residues. The CDR3 reads CASSGGPRSSSPLHF. As DNA, the CDR3 is TGTGCCAGCAGCGGAGGACCGAGGAGCAGTTCACCCCTCCACTTT. Looking up the rest from reference TRBV5-6 and TRBJ1-6 gives the full variable domain: DAGVTQSPTHLIKTRGQQVTLRCSPKSGHDTVSWYQQALGQGPQFIFQYYEEEERQRGNFPDRFSGHQFPNYSSELNVNALLLGDSALYLCASSGGPRSSSPLHFGNGTRLTVT.

This clonotype was observed a few times. The chain joins TRBV21-1 to TRBJ2-1; the D call in the table, TRBD2, was not verified against the DNA. TRBV21-1 is an annotated pseudogene. The CDR3 is 17 residues long. The CDR3: CASSKGRLAGVRDEQFF. The CDR3 DNA reads as TGTGCCAGCAGCAAAGGCCGTCTAGCGGGAGTTCGTGATGAGCAGTTCTTC.

This clonotype appeared a few times. This rearrangement joins TRBV24-1 to TRBJ2-1, with 9 positions matching TRBD1. Germline CDR1 and CDR2: KGHDR and SFDVKD. V shed 9 bases and J 10 bases; nucleotides not matched to a gene: 9. CDR3 length: 13 residues. The CDR3 reads CATAGQGPGEQFF. CDR3 bases: TGTGCCACCGCTGGACAGGGGCCCGGGGAGCAGTTCTTC.

This clonotype occurred many times. The chain is built from TRBV7-2 and TRBJ1-4, with 9 bases aligning to TRBD1. Germline CDR1 SGHTA, CDR2 FQGNSA. V shed 3 bases, J shed 7 bases, and the junction held 3 bases outside the gene matches. The CDR3 totals 14 residues. CDR3 nucleotides: TGTGCCAGCAGCTTGGGACAGGGAGCTGAAAAACTGTTTTTT. Amino acids: CASSLGQGAEKLFF.